The clone carrying this T cell receptor (beta chain) was found many times. With iRepertoire HTBI primers and Arm-PCR of CDR3 regions, TCR beta libraries were built. TCRdb called the multiplex PCR reads again in MiXCR, with one record for every CDR3 protein. The sample records fewer than 400,000 distinct CDR3 sequences, more than 15% being singletons. These data originate in a study of regulatory T cells in long-lasting Graves disease. Between the trimmed V and J ends, which lost 4 bases and 5 bases, there was a span of 9 bases. The germline CDR1 and CDR2 sequences are SGHRS and YFSETQ. The CDR3 consists of 12 residues. Time point given: newly diagnosed GD, antithyroid drugs for less than 3 months. The authors made the TCR library using RNA they extracted from PBMCs.

The J gene is TRBJ2-5, the V gene TRBV5-1, with D uncertain. This TCR was sampled from a female donor with Graves disease. Sequencing was performed on peripheral blood mononuclear cells (PBMCs), taken at new diagnosis, from a patient treated with antithyroid drugs. The CDR3 loop is CASSLYPETQYF. The DNA for the CDR3 is TGCGCCAGCAGCCTATATCCGGAGACCCAGTACTTC. Full variable domain (rest looked up from reference TRBV5-1 and TRBJ2-5): KAGVTQTPRYLIKTRGQQVTLSCSPISGHRSVSWYQQTPGQGLQFLFEYFSETQRNKGNFPGRFSGRQFSNSRSEMNVSTLELGDSALYLCASSLYPETQYFGPGTRLLVL.